Below, 26 T cell receptor beta chains from the same sample are listed, as sequenced in a study of T cells in Graves' hyperthyroidism and ophthalmopathy. RNA transcripts were the template for amplifying TCR beta CDR3 regions. The HTBI set primed first-round TCR CDR3 RT-PCR. Each CDR3 protein is one row after TCRdb ran MiXCR on the multiplex PCR reads. The sample has about 420,000 distinct CDR3 sequences; 12% to 15% are singletons. The specimen was blood. The source is a woman under 30 with Graves' hyperthyroidism.

This chain uses TRBV6-1 with TRBJ2-1; unclear D gene. The CDR3 loop spans 16 amino acids. Trimming took 3 bases from V and 5 from J, leaving 17 bases between them. CDR1 and CDR2 from the germline V gene are MNHNS and SASEGT. Written as DNA, the CDR3 is TGTGCCAGCAGTGAGGTGGGAATCTCGGACCACAATGAGCAGTTCTTC. Translation: CASSEVGISDHNEQFF.

There are many counts of this clonotype. V is TRBV3-1 and J is TRBJ2-1; D possibly matches TRBD1 or TRBD2 (5 bases each). Trimming took 4 bases from V and 3 from J, leaving 28 bases between them. CDR1 is LGHDT, CDR2 YNNKEL, per germline (reference sequence). This CDR3 region has 20 residues. The CDR3 loop is CASSPRLWGSNNKHYNEQFF. For the CDR3, the DNA is TGTGCCAGCAGCCCACGACTCTGGGGGTCTAATAACAAACACTACAATGAGCAGTTCTTC.

This clonotype was seen at least ten times. The rearrangement joins TRBV3-1 to TRBJ1-5, with 8 positions matching TRBD1. CDR1 is LGHDT, CDR2 YNNKEL, per germline (reference sequence). This CDR3 has 16 amino acids. Germline trimming cut 3 bases from V and 0 bases from J; bases unmatched to any gene: 4. The CDR3 loop is CASSHGTGYSNQPQHF. The CDR3 region has the DNA TGTGCCAGCAGCCACGGGACAGGCTATAGCAATCAGCCCCAGCATTTT.

This clonotype was seen a handful of times. V gene TRBV9 combines with J gene TRBJ2-2, with 8 bases identical to TRBD2. The CDR3 loop spans 17 amino acids. The germline gives CDR1 SGDLS, CDR2 YYNGEE. The ends lost 4 bases at V and 5 bases at J; junction bases unmatched: 13. CDR3: CASSPPGAGGNTGELFF. As DNA, the CDR3 is TGTGCCAGCAGCCCCCCCGGGGCGGGAGGAAATACCGGGGAGCTGTTTTTT.

The rearrangement links TRBV9 to TRBJ2-3; D call uncertain. Trimming removed 3 bases from V and 4 bases from J, with 15 bases in between. The CDR3 runs to 15 residues. In germline, CDR1 is SGDLS, CDR2 YYNGEE. Here the CDR3 reads CASSGRHARSDTQYF. DNA of the CDR3: TGTGCCAGCAGCGGGAGACACGCCCGGTCAGATACGCAGTATTTT.

This clonotype was recorded a few times. The V gene is TRBV6-1, the J gene TRBJ1-3; D not resolved. Germline CDR1 MNHNS, CDR2 SASEGT. The CDR3 contains 15 residues. The ends were cut back, 5 bases at V and 2 bases at J, with 13 bases in the middle. CDR3 residues: CASSPSGYTGNTIYF. The CDR3 nucleotides are TGTGCCAGCAGTCCCAGCGGGTATACTGGAAACACCATATATTTT.

Ten or more counts support this clonotype. This rearrangement joins TRBV27 to TRBJ1-2, with D unclear. V was clipped by 3 bases and J by 8 bases, with 13 bases between them. The CDR3 is 13 amino acids. CDR1 is MNHEY and CDR2 is SMNVEV in the germline V gene (reference sequence). The CDR3 region has the DNA TGTGCCAGCAGTTTGGTAGGGTACGAAGGCTACACCTTC. Encoded protein: CASSLVGYEGYTF.

Many counts were recorded for this clonotype. The chain carries TRBV7-9 and TRBJ2-3; D could derive from TRBD1 or TRBD2 (5 bases each). Trimming cost V 6 bases and J 3 bases, with 28 bases left between them. Per the germline V gene, CDR1 is SEHNR and CDR2 is FQNEAQ (reference sequence). This CDR3 has 19 residues. The DNA of the CDR3 is TGTGCCAGCAGTCTTTCCCCAGGGAGAGGGCCTGGACGGACAGATACGCAGTATTTT. Amino acids: CASSLSPGRGPGRTDTQYF.

This clonotype was seen at least ten times. V usage is TRBV5-5 and J usage is TRBJ1-1, with D perhaps TRBD1 (6 bases). The CDR3 extends over 14 amino acids. Germline values: CDR1 SGHKS, CDR2 YYEKEE (reference sequence). Trimming cost V 8 bases and J 3 bases, with 17 bases left between them. CDR3: CASLGGAEDTEAFF. As DNA, the CDR3 is TGTGCCAGTTTGGGGGGGGCTGAAGACACTGAAGCTTTCTTT.

The genes are TRBV18 and TRBJ2-5; 8 bases fit TRBD1. This CDR3 is 16 amino acids long. J was trimmed by 7 bases and V by 4 bases; bases with no gene match: 14. From germline, CDR1 is KGHSH and CDR2 LQKENI. The CDR3 loop is CASSLSPGTGRATQYF. The CDR3 DNA reads TGTGCCAGCTCACTCTCCCCCGGGACAGGCCGTGCGACCCAGTACTTC.

The chain is built from TRBV9 and TRBJ2-7; a weak D match, TRBD2 (6 bases). The length of the CDR3 is 13 residues. The germline CDR1 and CDR2 sequences are SGDLS and YYNGEE. Trimming took off 5 bases at V and 5 bases at J, with 14 bases between the two ends. DNA for the CDR3: TGTGCCAGCAGTGTCGGGGGTAGCGACGAGCAGTACTTC. This sequence encodes CASSVGGSDEQYF. Complete variable domain (other parts from reference TRBV9 and TRBJ2-7): DSGVTQTPKHLITATGQRVTLRCSPRSGDLSVYWYQQSLDQGLQFLIQYYNGEERAKGNILERFSAQQFPDLHSELNLSSLELGDSALYFCASSVGGSDEQYFGPGTRLTVT.

This clonotype was observed many times. The chain couples TRBV10-3 to TRBJ2-7; D gene uncertain. This CDR3 contains 12 residues. Trimming took off 10 bases at V and 6 bases at J, with 16 bases between the two ends. Germline lookup yields CDR1 ENHRY and CDR2 SYGVKD. Here the CDR3 reads CATTPEGSEQYF. The CDR3 bases are TGTGCCACAACCCCTGAAGGCAGCGAGCAGTACTTC.

The table lists this clonotype with a count of one. The V and J genes are TRBV20-1 and TRBJ1-4, with unresolved D. Germline V gene data show CDR1 as DFQATT and CDR2 as SNEGSKA (reference sequence). The CDR3 spans 13 residues. V gave up 2 bases and J gave up 1 base, with 5 bases separating them. The chain's CDR3 is CSARRETNEKLFF. CDR3 sequence (DNA): TGCAGTGCTAGAAGGGAAACTAATGAAAAACTGTTTTTT.

This clonotype was seen repeatedly, ten times or more. The rearrangement links TRBV30 to TRBJ1-5; D ambiguous. Trimming left V 0 bases short and J 5 bases short, with 11 bases between. The germline V gene encodes CDR1 GTSNPN and CDR2 SVGIG (reference sequence). This CDR3 contains 14 residues. The chain's CDR3 is CAWSVGSIHQPQHF. CDR3 bases: TGTGCCTGGAGTGTGGGGAGCATTCATCAGCCCCAGCATTTT. Drawing the rest from reference TRBV30 and TRBJ1-5, the complete variable domain is SQTIHQWPATLVQPVGSPLSLECTVEGTSNPNLYWYRQAAGRGLQLLFYSVGIGQISSEVPQNLSASRPQDRQFILSSKKLLLSDSGFYLCAWSVGSIHQPQHFGDGTRLSIL.

This clonotype was observed many times. The rearrangement joins TRBV20-1 to TRBJ1-2; a weak D match, TRBD1 (5 bases). The ends were cut back, 5 bases at V and 4 bases at J, with 8 bases in the middle. This CDR3 contains 11 residues. CDR1 DFQATT and CDR2 SNEGSKA come from the germline V gene (reference sequence). The CDR3 region is CSAEGVYGYTF. CDR3 bases: TGCAGTGCTGAAGGGGTCTATGGCTACACCTTC.

This clonotype has a handful of counts. This chain uses TRBV6-2 or TRBV6-3 with TRBJ1-2; D is possibly TRBD1 (5 bases). Germline CDR1 reads MNHEY; CDR2 reads SVGEGT. Deletions cut 6 bases from V and 2 bases from J, with 13 bases between. CDR3 length equals 14 residues. CDR3 residues: CASRRPGLNYGYTF. The CDR3 nucleotides read TGTGCCAGCAGAAGACCAGGGCTCAACTATGGCTACACCTTC.

Of note for this clonotype: An end of the junction differs from the germline gene, which may be a read error. V is TRBV5-1 and J is TRBJ2-2; TRBD2 matches 8 bases. The CDR3 is 15 residues long. The germline V gene has CDR1 SGHRS and CDR2 YFSETQ. The CDR3 loop is CANSSSGRSTGELFF. The CDR3 DNA sequence: TGCGCCAACAGCTCGAGCGGGAGATCCACCGGGGAGCTGTTTTTT. Complete variable domain (other parts from reference TRBV5-1 and TRBJ2-2): KAGVTQTPRYLIKTRGQQVTLSCSPISGHRSVSWYQQTPGQGLQFLFEYFSETQRNKGNFPGRFSGRQFSNSRSEMNVSTLELGDSALYLCANSSSGRSTGELFFGEGSRLTVL.

Turning to this clonotype: Just one base apart from a much larger clone, this may be a read error. This sequence joins TRBV2 and TRBJ2-7; 9 bases are a match to TRBD1. Germline lookup yields CDR1 SNHLY and CDR2 FYNNEI. The CDR3 is 14 amino acids. The CDR3 DNA sequence: TGTGCCAGCACCGGACAGGGGAAGGTCTACGGGCAGTACTTC. Its protein product is CASTGQGKVYGQYF.

The rearrangement links TRBV7-8 to TRBJ1-1, with 9 bases fitting TRBD1. The CDR3 runs to 15 residues. Trimming took 4 bases from V and 2 from J; bases not matched to a gene: 5. The germline gives CDR1 SGHVS, CDR2 FQNEAQ. The CDR3 loop reads CASSSGQGINTEAFF. The CDR3 bases are TGTGCCAGCAGCTCGGGACAGGGCATAAACACTGAAGCTTTCTTT.

This clonotype was detected ten times or more. The genes are TRBV20-1 and TRBJ2-7; perhaps D is TRBD1 or TRBD2 (5 bases each). Trimming pared 4 bases from V and 6 bases from J, leaving 16 bases between. The CDR3 is made up of 13 amino acids. Germline V lookup: CDR1 DFQATT, CDR2 SNEGSKA (reference sequence). The DNA of the CDR3 is TGCAGTGCTAAGAGGGACCACGGCCTCGAGCAGTACTTC. Protein product: CSAKRDHGLEQYF.

This clonotype was observed at least ten times. V gene TRBV30 combines with J gene TRBJ2-3, with 7 bases lining up with TRBD2. Germline values: CDR1 GTSNPN, CDR2 SVGIG (reference sequence). V trimming: 0 bases; J trimming: 4 bases; junction bases outside the gene matches: 10. This CDR3 is 16 amino acids long. The CDR3 region is CAWSVLGGRRADTQYF. CDR3 sequence (DNA): TGTGCCTGGAGTGTACTTGGCGGGAGAAGAGCAGATACGCAGTATTTT.

This clonotype was seen ten or more times. The chain recombines TRBV13 with TRBJ2-7, with D maybe TRBD2 (5 bases). From germline, CDR1 is PRHDT and CDR2 FYEKMQ (reference sequence). Trimming removed 5 bases from V and 1 base from J, with 15 bases in between. This CDR3 comprises 15 residues. CDR3 loop: CASSPRGESSYEQYF. The CDR3 DNA follows: TGTGCCAGCAGCCCACGGGGAGAGAGTTCCTACGAGCAGTACTTC.

This clonotype was counted many times. The chain joins TRBV20-1 to TRBJ1-1, with D uncertain. Trimming removed 6 bases at V and 0 bases at J, with 11 bases between. Germline V gene lookup returns CDR1 DFQATT and CDR2 SNEGSKA (reference sequence). The CDR3 length is 13 residues. This CDR3 reads CSAPDQLNTEAFF. CDR3 bases: TGCAGTGCCCCAGACCAACTGAACACTGAAGCTTTCTTT.

This clonotype was counted many times. J is TRBJ2-1 and V is TRBV27; D call uncertain. The V gene's germline CDR1 is MNHEY and CDR2 SMNVEV (reference sequence). Trimming pared 1 base from V and 9 bases from J, leaving 4 bases between. There are 11 residues in the CDR3. CDR3 DNA: TGTGCCAGCAGTTTATATGGTGAGCAGTTCTTC. Amino acids: CASSLYGEQFF.

This clonotype occurred a few times. V gene TRBV18 combines with J gene TRBJ2-5; TRBD2 is a possible D gene (5 bases). This CDR3 is 14 amino acids long. V lost 2 bases and J 4 bases, leaving 11 bases between the germline ends. CDR1 and CDR2 from the germline V gene are KGHSH and LQKENI. The CDR3 DNA sequence: TGTGCCAGCTCACCAACCGGGGTAGGAGAGACCCAGTACTTC. It is translated as CASSPTGVGETQYF.

The rearrangement uses TRBV13 and TRBJ2-7; no firm D call. The V end was cut by 0 bases, the J end by 0 bases, with 9 bases between. Germline CDR1 PRHDT, CDR2 FYEKMQ (reference sequence). This CDR3 has 15 residues. CDR3 DNA: TGTGCCAGCAGCTTAGGGAGAGCAGCCTCCTACGAGCAGTACTTC. Encoded protein: CASSLGRAASYEQYF.